This passage covers 23 T cell receptor beta chains from one sample sequenced in a study of blood T cell repertoires in COVID-19. The protocol was immunoSEQ multiplex PCR, while the TCRdb copy is restricted to in-frame clones and leaves out a portion. The profile shows roughly 150,000 clones, around three quarters of them singletons. The specimen sequenced was PBMCs or T cells enriched from blood (not recorded which). The receptors come from a woman in her seventies in a cohort exposed to, infected with or recovered from COVID-19 (not recorded which).

The V gene is TRBV3-1 (or the pseudogene TRBV3-2), the J gene TRBJ1-1, with 10 bases that match TRBD1. The ends lost 4 bases at V and 14 bases at J; junction bases unmatched: 10. The CDR3 length is 13 residues. CDR1 and CDR2 from the germline V gene are LGHDT and YNNKEL (reference sequence). CDR3 sequence (DNA): TGTGCCAGCAGCCTCTACGGGACAGGGGATTTCTTCTTT. This codes for CASSLYGTGDFFF.

This chain links TRBV5-1 with TRBJ2-7; 8 bases are a match to TRBD1. V was pared by 1 base and J by 7 bases, with 7 bases of the junction left unmatched. Germline V CDR1 and CDR2: SGHRS, YFSETQ. CDR3 length: 14 residues. CDR3 protein: CASSLQQGAGEQYF. Here the CDR3 DNA reads TGCGCCAGCAGCTTGCAGCAGGGGGCTGGGGAGCAGTACTTC. The full variable domain, its missing parts supplied by reference TRBV5-1 and TRBJ2-7, is KAGVTQTPRYLIKTRGQQVTLSCSPISGHRSVSWYQQTPGQGLQFLFEYFSETQRNKGNFPGRFSGRQFSNSRSEMNVSTLELGDSALYLCASSLQQGAGEQYFGPGTRLTVT.

V is TRBV7-2 and J is TRBJ2-5; D gene ambiguous. V was shortened by 2 bases and J by 3 bases, with 13 bases between the two germline ends. From germline, CDR1 is SGHTA and CDR2 FQGNSA. CDR3 size: 15 residues. This CDR3 reads CASSLNSGRKETQYF. The CDR3 DNA follows: TGTGCCAGCAGCTTAAACTCGGGTCGTAAAGAGACCCAGTACTTC.

The chain links TRBV14 to TRBJ2-1; TRBD1 aligns across 9 bases. This CDR3 comprises 14 residues. Germline CDR1 is SGHDN and CDR2 is FVKESK. Trimming at V came to 2 bases and at J to 8 bases, leaving 4 bases not matched to a gene. Here the CDR3 reads CASSQRGQGYEQFF. CDR3 DNA: TGTGCCAGCAGCCAACGGGGACAGGGCTATGAGCAGTTCTTC.

A few counts support this clone. The chain joins TRBV11-3 to TRBJ2-3, with D possibly being TRBD2 (6 bases). Trimming left V 3 bases short and J 8 bases short, with 12 bases between. CDR1 is SGHNT, CDR2 YENEEA, per germline. The CDR3 length is 13 residues. The CDR3 DNA sequence: TGTGCCAGCAGCTTCGGGACTTCTGGTACGCAGTATTTT. Amino acid sequence: CASSFGTSGTQYF.

The CDR3 loop reads CASSRPGQGVTYNQPQHF. CDR3 DNA: TGTGCCAGCAGTCGACCGGGACAGGGAGTGACTTACAATCAGCCCCAGCATTTT. The rearrangement joins TRBV27 to TRBJ1-5; 9 nucleotides align to TRBD1. Germline CDR1 reads MNHEY; CDR2 reads SMNVEV (reference sequence). The CDR3 loop spans 18 amino acids. The V gene end was trimmed by 5 bases and the J gene end by 3 bases; junction bases not matched to a gene: 14.

There are a few counts of this clone. V is TRBV27 and J is TRBJ1-2; 8 bases line up with TRBD1. The V segment lost 6 bases and the J segment 3 bases; nucleotides outside the gene matches: 3. This CDR3 spans 13 amino acids. The germline V gene has CDR1 MNHEY and CDR2 SMNVEV (reference sequence). CDR3 DNA sequence: TGTGCCAGCAGATCGACAGGGGACTATGGCTACACCTTC. Translated: CASRSTGDYGYTF.

The rearrangement joins TRBV10-3 to TRBJ2-1; D perhaps matches TRBD2 (6 bases). Germline CDR1 is ENHRY and CDR2 is SYGVKD. The ends were cut back, 3 bases at V and 2 bases at J, with 29 bases in the middle. The CDR3 length is 21 residues. In nucleotides, the CDR3 is TGTGCCATCAGTGACCCGCTCGGGGCTAGCGTGGAGCGACTCCCCTACAATGAGCAGTTCTTC. It specifies CAISDPLGASVERLPYNEQFF.

The V and J genes are TRBV19 and TRBJ2-7; 12 bases line up with TRBD2. The CDR3 extends over 15 amino acids. Germline V gene sequence: CDR1 LNHDA, CDR2 SQIVND (reference sequence). The ends lost 6 bases at V and 4 bases at J; junction bases unmatched: 7. The CDR3 nucleotides read TGTGCCAGTAGCCCTAGCGGGAGGGCTTTATACGAGCAGTACTTC. Amino acids: CASSPSGRALYEQYF.

V and J are TRBV5-6 and TRBJ2-4; 9 bases line up with TRBD1. Germline CDR1 reads SGHDT; CDR2 reads YYEEEE. The CDR3 has 15 residues. The trim removed 3 bases at V and 8 bases at J, leaving 9 bases unmatched. The CDR3 is CASSYTPDRGHIQYF. The CDR3 DNA reads TGTGCCAGCAGCTACACTCCGGACAGGGGACACATTCAGTACTTC.

The chain employs TRBV2 and TRBJ2-5, with D perhaps TRBD2 (5 bases). Germline V CDR1 and CDR2: SNHLY, FYNNEI. Between the trimmed V and J ends, which lost 0 bases and 4 bases, there was a span of 21 bases. The CDR3 runs to 18 residues. The CDR3 DNA reads TGTGCCAGCAGTGAAGCGCTTAGGCGGGTTGGACGGGGAGAGACCCAGTACTTC. Amino acid sequence: CASSEALRRVGRGETQYF.

The genes are TRBV3-1 (or the pseudogene TRBV3-2) and TRBJ1-4; tentative D call: TRBD1 (6 bases). CDR3 length equals 14 residues. Germline V lookup: CDR1 LGHDT, CDR2 YNNKEL (reference sequence). The V and J ends lost 2 bases and 3 bases respectively, with 7 bases between them. The DNA of the CDR3 is TGTGCCAGCAGCCAAAGGGGGTCTAATGAAAAACTGTTTTTT. It specifies CASSQRGSNEKLFF.

The chain carries TRBV7-3 and TRBJ2-5, with 15 positions matching TRBD2. The CDR3 has 17 amino acids. Per germline, CDR1 SGHTA and CDR2 FQGTGA. J gave up 5 bases and V 5 bases, and 9 bases lay outside the gene matches. The CDR3: CASSPGLAGGFGETQYF. DNA of the CDR3: TGTGCCAGCAGCCCCGGACTAGCGGGAGGGTTTGGGGAGACCCAGTACTTC.

The chain combines TRBV25-1 with TRBJ2-3, with TRBD1 identical over 8 bases. There are 15 residues in the CDR3. V was clipped by 5 bases and J by 4 bases; unmatched bases: 8. Germline V lookup: CDR1 MGHDK, CDR2 SYGVNS. The CDR3 coding sequence is TGTGCCAGCAGTAAGTCGACAGGGGATGCAGATACGCAGTATTTT. Amino acid sequence: CASSKSTGDADTQYF.

In this sample, this clone turned up once. The chain uses TRBV18 and TRBJ2-5, with D possibly TRBD2 on 5 matching bases. CDR1 and CDR2 (germline): KGHSH, LQKENI. The CDR3 consists of 14 residues. Trimming removed 3 bases at V and 4 bases at J, with 12 bases between. CDR3 protein: CASSPLPAGETQYF. CDR3 DNA: TGTGCCAGCTCACCCCTCCCGGCGGGAGAGACCCAGTACTTC.

This clone was detected only a few times. The chain employs TRBV18 and TRBJ1-4; D unresolved. The germline CDR1 and CDR2 sequences are KGHSH and LQKENI. This CDR3 comprises 13 residues. Trimming pared 6 bases from V and 7 bases from J, leaving 12 bases between. The CDR3 region is CASSPLTGEKLFF. The CDR3 DNA reads TGTGCCAGCTCGCCTCTCACCGGTGAAAAACTGTTTTTT.

The rearrangement uses TRBV5-8 and TRBJ2-5; 13 nucleotides line up with TRBD2. This CDR3 is 15 amino acids long. The germline CDR1 and CDR2 sequences are SGHTS and YDEGEE. V lost 4 bases, J lost 5 bases, and 5 bases stayed unmatched. CDR3 sequence: CASSPGLAGRETQYF. CDR3 bases: TGTGCCAGCAGCCCGGGACTAGCGGGAAGGGAGACCCAGTACTTC.

This clone was recorded a few times. CDR3 region: CASTRTVGQGAPNEQFF. In DNA form, the CDR3 reads TGTGCCAGCACCCGCACGGTGGGGCAGGGGGCGCCCAATGAGCAGTTCTTC. The gene calls are TRBV28 and TRBJ2-1; 8 bases agree with TRBD1. The junction had 17 bases not matched to a gene; V was cut back by 7 bases and J by 6 bases. This CDR3 has 17 amino acids. Germline CDR1 and CDR2: MDHEN and SYDVKM.

In this sample, this clone turned up many times. The chain has TRBV6-6 and TRBJ2-7, with a weak D call TRBD2 (5 bases). There are 16 residues in the CDR3. Between the trimmed V and J ends, which lost 6 bases and 3 bases, there was a span of 21 bases. Germline V lookup: CDR1 MNHNY, CDR2 SVGAGI (reference sequence). CDR3 nucleotide sequence: TGTGCCAGCAGGGATTTCTCCAAACGGGGAATCTACGAGCAGTACTTC. Translating gives CASRDFSKRGIYEQYF.

The chain joins TRBV29-1 to TRBJ2-1; D possibly corresponds to TRBD1 (6 bases). CDR3 length: 14 amino acids. Germline V gene data show CDR1 as SQVTM and CDR2 as ANQGSEA. The ends were cut back, 5 bases at V and 4 bases at J, with 15 bases in the middle. The CDR3 DNA reads TGCAGCGTTCCCGGGACACCGAGATACAATGAGCAGTTCTTC. This encodes CSVPGTPRYNEQFF.

This clone is a singleton in its sample. The rearrangement joins TRBV6-5 to TRBJ2-2; D is perhaps TRBD1 (6 bases). CDR1 MNHEY and CDR2 SVGAGI come from the germline V gene. Trimming took off 7 bases at V and 6 bases at J, with 15 bases between the two ends. The CDR3 is made up of 14 amino acids. The CDR3 region has the DNA TGTGCCAGCACAGGGTGGGCAGGGGCCGGGGAGCTGTTTTTT. As protein: CASTGWAGAGELFF.

A few counts support this clone. The rearrangement joins TRBV18 to TRBJ1-6; a possible D gene is TRBD1 (5 bases). CDR3 length: 17 residues. V was shortened by 0 bases and J by 14 bases, with 23 bases between the two germline ends. Germline CDR1 reads KGHSH; CDR2 reads LQKENI. CDR3 region: CASSPPWGVTPRRTLHF. The CDR3 DNA reads TGTGCCAGCTCACCACCCTGGGGGGTCACCCCCAGGAGAACCCTCCACTTT.

This clone was seen ten or more times. The chain employs TRBV7-9 and TRBJ1-1, with 8 nucleotides matching TRBD1. Trimming removed 6 bases from V and 5 bases from J; junction bases left unmatched: 5. The CDR3 extends over 13 amino acids. Germline CDR1 reads SEHNR; CDR2 reads FQNEAQ (reference sequence). The CDR3 protein is CASRRGQETEAFF. The CDR3 nucleotides are TGTGCCAGCAGAAGGGGACAGGAGACTGAAGCTTTCTTT. The whole variable domain, remainder taken from reference TRBV7-9 and TRBJ1-1, is DTGVSQNPRHKITKRGQNVTFRCDPISEHNRLYWYRQTLGQGPEFLTYFQNEAQLEKSRLLSDRFSAERPKGSFSTLEIQRTEQGDSAMYLCASRRGQETEAFFGQGTRLTVV.